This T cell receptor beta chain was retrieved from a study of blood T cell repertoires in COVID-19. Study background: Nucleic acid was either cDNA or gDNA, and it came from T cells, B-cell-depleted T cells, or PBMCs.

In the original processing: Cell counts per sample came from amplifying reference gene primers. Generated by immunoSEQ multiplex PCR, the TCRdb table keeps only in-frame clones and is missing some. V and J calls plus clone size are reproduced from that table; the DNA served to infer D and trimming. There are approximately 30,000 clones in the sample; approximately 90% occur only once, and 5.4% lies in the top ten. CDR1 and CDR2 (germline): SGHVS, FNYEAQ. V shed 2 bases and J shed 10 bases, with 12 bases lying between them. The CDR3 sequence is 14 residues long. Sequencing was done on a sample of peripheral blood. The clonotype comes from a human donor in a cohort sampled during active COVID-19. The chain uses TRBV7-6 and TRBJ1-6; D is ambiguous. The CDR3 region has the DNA TGTGCCAGCAGCTTACTGACGGGAACCTCACCCCTCCACTTT. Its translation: CASSLLTGTSPLHF.